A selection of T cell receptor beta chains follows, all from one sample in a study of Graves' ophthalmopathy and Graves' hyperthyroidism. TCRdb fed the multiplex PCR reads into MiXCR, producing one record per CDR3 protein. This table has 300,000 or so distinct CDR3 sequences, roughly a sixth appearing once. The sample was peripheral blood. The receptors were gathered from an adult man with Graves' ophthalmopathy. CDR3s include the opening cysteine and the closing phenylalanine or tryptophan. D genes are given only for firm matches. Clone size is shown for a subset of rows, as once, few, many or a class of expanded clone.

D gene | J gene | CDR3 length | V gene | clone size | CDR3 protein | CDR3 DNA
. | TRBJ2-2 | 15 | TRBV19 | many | CASSMSSANTGELFF | TGTGCCAGTAGTATGTCTAGCGCAAACACCGGGGAGCTGTTTTTT
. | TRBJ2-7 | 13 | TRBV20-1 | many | CSARSGQSYEQYF | TGCAGTGCTCGTTCGGGGCAGTCCTACGAGCAGTACTTC
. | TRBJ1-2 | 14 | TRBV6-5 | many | CASKRAEGWSGYTF | TGTGCCAGCAAACGTGCCGAGGGATGGTCTGGCTACACCTTC
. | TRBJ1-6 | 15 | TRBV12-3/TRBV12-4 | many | CASSTFTGGIKALHF | TGTGCCAGCAGTACATTTACGGGGGGGATTAAGGCCCTCCACTTT
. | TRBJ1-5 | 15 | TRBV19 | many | CASSRQQGHNQPQHF | TGTGCCAGTAGTCGGCAACAGGGCCACAATCAGCCCCAGCATTTT
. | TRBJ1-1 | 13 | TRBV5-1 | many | CASSLVSNTEAFF | TGCGCCAGCAGCTTGGTATCGAACACTGAAGCTTTCTTT
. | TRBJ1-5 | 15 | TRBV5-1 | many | CASKPDPRGDQPQHF | TGCGCCAGCAAGCCGGACCCCCGAGGGGATCAGCCCCAGCATTTT
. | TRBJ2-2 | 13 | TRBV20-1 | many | CSARMVNTGELFF | TGCAGTGCTAGAATGGTTAACACCGGGGAGCTGTTTTTT
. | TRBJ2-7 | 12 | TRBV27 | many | CANAGSYYEQYF | TGTGCCAACGCCGGCAGCTACTACGAGCAGTACTTC
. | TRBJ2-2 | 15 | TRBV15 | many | CATSSQGSNTGELFF | TGTGCCACCAGCAGTCAGGGCTCGAACACCGGGGAGCTGTTTTTT
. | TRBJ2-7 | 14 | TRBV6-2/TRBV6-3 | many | CASSSTLGSHEQYF | TGTGCCAGCAGTTCTACCCTAGGGAGTCACGAGCAGTACTTC
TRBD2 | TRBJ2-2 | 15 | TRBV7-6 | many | CASRGGTALTGELFF | TGTGCCAGCAGGGGGGGGACGGCCCTGACCGGGGAGCTGTTTTTT
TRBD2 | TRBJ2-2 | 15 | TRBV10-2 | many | CASSEIGGATGELFF | TGCGCCAGCAGCGAGATCGGGGGGGCCACCGGGGAGCTGTTTTTT
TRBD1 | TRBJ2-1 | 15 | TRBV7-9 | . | CASSSRDRGINEQFF | TGTGCCAGCAGCTCAAGGGACAGGGGGATCAATGAGCAGTTCTTC
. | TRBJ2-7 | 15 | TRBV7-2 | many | CASSLQGRGTYEQYF | TGTGCCAGCAGCCTACAGGGTCGTGGGACCTACGAGCAGTACTTC
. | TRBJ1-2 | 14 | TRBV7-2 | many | CASSLRARDYGYTF | TGTGCCAGCAGCTTACGGGCAAGGGACTATGGCTACACCTTC
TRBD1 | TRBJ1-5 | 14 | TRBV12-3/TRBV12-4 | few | CASSPGQVFQPQHF | TGTGCCAGCAGTCCAGGACAGGTCTTTCAGCCCCAGCATTTT
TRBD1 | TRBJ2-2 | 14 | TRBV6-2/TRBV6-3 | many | CASTGTGEDGELFF | TGTGCCAGCACCGGGACAGGGGAAGACGGGGAGCTGTTTTTT
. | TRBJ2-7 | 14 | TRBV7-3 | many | CASSPHGGAYEQYF | TGTGCCAGCAGCCCGCATGGAGGTGCCTACGAGCAGTACTTC
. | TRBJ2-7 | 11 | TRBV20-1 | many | CSAGTTYEQYF | TGCAGTGCTGGCACTACCTACGAGCAGTACTTC
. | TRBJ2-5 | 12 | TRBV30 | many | CAWTTGRETQYF | TGTGCCTGGACTACAGGGCGGGAGACCCAGTACTTC
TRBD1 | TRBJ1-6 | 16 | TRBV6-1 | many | CATAPGQSSYNSPLHF | TGTGCCACCGCACCGGGACAGAGCTCCTATAATTCACCCCTCCACTTT
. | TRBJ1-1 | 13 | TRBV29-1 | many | CSVVRDSNTEAFF | TGCAGCGTTGTACGAGATAGTAACACTGAAGCTTTCTTT
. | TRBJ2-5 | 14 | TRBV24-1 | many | CATSEHDRKETQYF | TGTGCCACCAGTGAACATGACAGGAAAGAGACCCAGTACTTC
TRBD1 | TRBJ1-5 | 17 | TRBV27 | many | CVSGLTGGLYSNQPQHF | TGTGTCTCTGGGCTTACAGGGGGCCTGTATAGCAATCAGCCCCAGCATTTT
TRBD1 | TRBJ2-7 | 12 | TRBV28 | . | CASRFDRGEQYF | TGTGCCAGCAGATTCGACAGGGGCGAGCAGTACTTC
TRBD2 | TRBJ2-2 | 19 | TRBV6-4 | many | CASSPPRLAGALDTGELFF | TGTGCCAGCAGCCCTCCCCGACTAGCGGGAGCCCTGGACACCGGGGAGCTGTTTTTT
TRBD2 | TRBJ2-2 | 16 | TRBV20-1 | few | CSASNGLAGESGELFF | TGCAGTGCTAGCAACGGACTAGCGGGAGAATCCGGGGAGCTGTTTTTT
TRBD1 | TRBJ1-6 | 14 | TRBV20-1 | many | CSARTGTGGFTLHF | TGCAGTGCTAGGACCGGGACAGGGGGATTCACCCTCCACTTT
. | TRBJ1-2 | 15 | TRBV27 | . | CASSQSWLLNYGYNF | TGTGCCAGCAGTCAGTCGTGGCTGTTGAACTATGGCTACAACTTC
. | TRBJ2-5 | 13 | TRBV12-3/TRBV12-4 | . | CASSLPGVETQYF | TGTGCCAGCAGTTTGCCCGGGGTCGAGACCCAGTACTTC
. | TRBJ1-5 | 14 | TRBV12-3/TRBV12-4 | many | CASSLQGTNQPQHF | TGTGCCAGCAGTTTGCAGGGGACCAATCAGCCCCAGCATTTT
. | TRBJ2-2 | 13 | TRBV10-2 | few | CASITGFTGELFF | TGCGCCAGCATTACGGGGTTCACCGGGGAGCTGTTTTTT
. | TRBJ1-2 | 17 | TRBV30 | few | CAWSAKLRTSTNYGYTF | TGTGCCTGGAGTGCAAAACTCCGGACGAGTACTAACTATGGCTACACCTTC
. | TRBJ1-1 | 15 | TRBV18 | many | CASSPTAGRDTEAFF | TGTGCCAGCTCACCAACGGCAGGGAGGGACACTGAAGCTTTCTTT
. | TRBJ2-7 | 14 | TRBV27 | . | CASQPGLHNYEQYF | TGTGCCAGCCAACCGGGACTGCATAACTACGAGCAGTACTTC
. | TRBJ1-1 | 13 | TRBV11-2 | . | CASSLVGQWDAFF | TGTGCCAGCAGCTTAGTCGGTCAGTGGGACGCTTTCTTT
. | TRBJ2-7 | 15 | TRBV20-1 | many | CSARDRYGRIYEQYF | TGCAGTGCTAGAGATCGTTACGGGAGAATTTACGAGCAGTACTTC
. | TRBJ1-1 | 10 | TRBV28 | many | CASSRMEAFF | TGTGCCAGCAGTCGTATGGAAGCTTTCTTT
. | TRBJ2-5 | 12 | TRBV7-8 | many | CASRSREETQYF | TGTGCCAGCAGGTCCAGGGAAGAGACCCAGTACTTC
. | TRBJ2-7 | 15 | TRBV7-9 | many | CASSLRTGLSYEQYF | TGTGCCAGCAGCTTGCGGACAGGACTATCCTACGAGCAGTACTTC
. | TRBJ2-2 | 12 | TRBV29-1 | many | CSARGVTGELFF | TGCAGCGCCAGGGGGGTAACCGGGGAGCTGTTTTTT
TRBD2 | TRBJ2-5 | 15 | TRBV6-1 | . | CASSVSGRAVETQYF | TGTGCCAGCAGTGTGAGCGGGAGGGCCGTTGAGACCCAGTACTTC
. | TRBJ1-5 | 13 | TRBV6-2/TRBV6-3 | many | CASRTGDLMAQHF | TGTGCCAGCAGGACAGGAGACCTTATGGCCCAGCATTTT
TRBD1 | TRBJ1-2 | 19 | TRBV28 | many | CACSFLRGWRGLFYYGYTF | TGTGCCTGCAGTTTTTTGAGGGGTTGGAGGGGGCTATTCTACTATGGCTACACCTTC
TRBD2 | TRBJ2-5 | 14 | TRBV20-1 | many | CSARSPIAGQTQYF | TGCAGTGCTAGATCACCTATAGCGGGGCAGACCCAGTACTTC
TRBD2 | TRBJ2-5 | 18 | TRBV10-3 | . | CAISEYRGTSGGQETQYF | TGTGCCATCAGTGAATACCGCGGGACTAGCGGAGGCCAAGAGACCCAGTACTTC
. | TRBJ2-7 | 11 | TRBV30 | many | CAWSRSYEQYF | TGTGCCTGGAGTAGGTCCTACGAGCAGTACTTC
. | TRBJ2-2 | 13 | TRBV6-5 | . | CASSYLDTGELFF | TGTGCCAGCAGTTACTTAGACACCGGGGAGCTGTTTTTT
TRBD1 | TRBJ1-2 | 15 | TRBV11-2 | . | CASSLGTGIDYGYTF | TGTGCCAGCAGCTTAGGGACAGGGATCGATTATGGCTACACCTTC
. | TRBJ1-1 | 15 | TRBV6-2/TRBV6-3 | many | CASKRGAGWDTEAFF | TGTGCCAGCAAACGGGGGGCAGGGTGGGACACTGAAGCTTTCTTT
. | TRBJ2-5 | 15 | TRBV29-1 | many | CSVEAGDGPQETQYF | TGCAGCGTTGAAGCCGGGGACGGGCCCCAAGAGACCCAGTACTTC
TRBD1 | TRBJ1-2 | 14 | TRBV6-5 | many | CASSYGDRSYGYTF | TGTGCCAGCAGTTACGGGGACAGGAGCTATGGCTACACCTTC
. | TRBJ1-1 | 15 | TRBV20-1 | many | CSAPRGGAMNTEAFF | TGCAGTGCCCCCCGAGGGGGGGCAATGAACACTGAAGCTTTCTTT
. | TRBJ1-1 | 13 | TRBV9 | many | CASSVGAATEAFF | TGTGCCAGCAGCGTAGGGGCAGCCACTGAAGCTTTCTTT
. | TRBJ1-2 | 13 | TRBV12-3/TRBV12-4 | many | CASKPGGKYGYTF | TGTGCCAGCAAACCCGGGGGGAAATATGGCTACACCTTC
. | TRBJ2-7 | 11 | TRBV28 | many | CASSFEGEQYF | TGTGCCAGCAGTTTTGAGGGCGAGCAGTACTTC